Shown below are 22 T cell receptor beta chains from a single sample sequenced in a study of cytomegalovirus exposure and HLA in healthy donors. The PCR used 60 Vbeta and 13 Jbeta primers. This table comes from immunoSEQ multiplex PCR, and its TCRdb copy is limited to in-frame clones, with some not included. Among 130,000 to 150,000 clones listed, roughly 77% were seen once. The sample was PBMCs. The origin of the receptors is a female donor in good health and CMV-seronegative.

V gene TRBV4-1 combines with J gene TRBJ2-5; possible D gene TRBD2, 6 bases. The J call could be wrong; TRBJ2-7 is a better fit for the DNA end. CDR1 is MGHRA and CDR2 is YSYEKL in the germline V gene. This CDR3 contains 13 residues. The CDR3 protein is CASSQEEGHEQYF. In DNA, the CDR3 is TGCGCCAGCAGCCAAGAGGAGGGCCACGAGCAGTACTTC.

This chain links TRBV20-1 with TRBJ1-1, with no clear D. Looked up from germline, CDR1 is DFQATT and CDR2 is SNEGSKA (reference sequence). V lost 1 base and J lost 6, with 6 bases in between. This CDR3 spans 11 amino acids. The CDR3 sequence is CSARVVSEAFF. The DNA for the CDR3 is TGCAGTGCTAGAGTAGTCTCTGAAGCTTTCTTT.

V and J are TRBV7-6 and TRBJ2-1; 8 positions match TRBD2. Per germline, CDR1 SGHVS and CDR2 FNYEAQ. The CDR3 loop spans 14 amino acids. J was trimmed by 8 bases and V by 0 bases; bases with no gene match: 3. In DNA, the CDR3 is TGTGCCAGCAGCTTAGCGACGGGAGGGGATGAGCAGTTCTTC. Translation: CASSLATGGDEQFF.

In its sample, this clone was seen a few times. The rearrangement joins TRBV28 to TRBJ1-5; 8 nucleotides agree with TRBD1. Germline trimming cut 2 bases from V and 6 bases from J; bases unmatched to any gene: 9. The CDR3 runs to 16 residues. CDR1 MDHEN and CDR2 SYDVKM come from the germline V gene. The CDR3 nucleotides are TGTGCCAGCAGTTTACATACAGGGGGGGTTTTTCAGCCCCAGCATTTT. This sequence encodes CASSLHTGGVFQPQHF.

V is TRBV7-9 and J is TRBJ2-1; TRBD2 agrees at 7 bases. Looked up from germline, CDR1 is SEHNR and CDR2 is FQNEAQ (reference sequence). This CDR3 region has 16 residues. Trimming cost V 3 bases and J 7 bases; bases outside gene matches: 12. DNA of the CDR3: TGTGCCAGCAGCTTCCGCTGCGGGAGTTGTAGTAATGAGCAGTTCTTC. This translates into CASSFRCGSCSNEQFF.

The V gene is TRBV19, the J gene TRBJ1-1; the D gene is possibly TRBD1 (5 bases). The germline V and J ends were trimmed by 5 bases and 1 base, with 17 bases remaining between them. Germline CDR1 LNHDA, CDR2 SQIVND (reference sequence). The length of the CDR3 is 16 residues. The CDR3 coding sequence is TGTGCCAGTAGTGGGCCAGGCCAGCAGGGGAACACTGAAGCTTTCTTT. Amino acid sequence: CASSGPGQQGNTEAFF.

CDR3 sequence (DNA): TGTGCCAGCAGCCCCGGCCGGCGGAGCGGGGGGGCGGTCGAGCAGTACTTC. It codes for CASSPGRRSGGAVEQYF. V and J are TRBV9 and TRBJ2-7, with 10 bases matching TRBD2. CDR3 size: 17 residues. Germline V gene data show CDR1 as SGDLS and CDR2 as YYNGEE. After removal of 4 bases from V and 6 bases from J, the junction contained 16 bases not matched to a gene.

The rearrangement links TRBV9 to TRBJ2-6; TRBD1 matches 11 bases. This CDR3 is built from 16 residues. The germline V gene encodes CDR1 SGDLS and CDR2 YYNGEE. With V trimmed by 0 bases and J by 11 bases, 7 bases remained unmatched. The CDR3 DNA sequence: TGTGCCAGCAGCGTAGCTAGGACAGGGGGCGAGGACGTCCTGACTTTC. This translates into CASSVARTGGEDVLTF.

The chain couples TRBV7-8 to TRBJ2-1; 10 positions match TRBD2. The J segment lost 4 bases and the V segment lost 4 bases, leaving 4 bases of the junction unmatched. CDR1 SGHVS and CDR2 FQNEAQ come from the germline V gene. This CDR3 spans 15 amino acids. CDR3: CASSWSGGEYNEQFF. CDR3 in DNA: TGTGCCAGCAGCTGGAGCGGGGGGGAATACAATGAGCAGTTCTTC.

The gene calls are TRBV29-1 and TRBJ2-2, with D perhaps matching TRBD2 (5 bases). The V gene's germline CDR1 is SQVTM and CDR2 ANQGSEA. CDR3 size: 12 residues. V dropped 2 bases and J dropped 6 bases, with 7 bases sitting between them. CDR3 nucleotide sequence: TGCAGCGTTGAATCGGGGTCCGGGGAGCTGTTTTTT. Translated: CSVESGSGELFF.

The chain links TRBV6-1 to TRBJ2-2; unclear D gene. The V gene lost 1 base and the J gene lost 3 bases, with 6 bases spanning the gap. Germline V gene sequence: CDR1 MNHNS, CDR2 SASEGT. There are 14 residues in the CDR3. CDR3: CASSEGRDTGELFF. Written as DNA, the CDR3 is TGTGCCAGCAGTGAAGGTCGGGACACCGGGGAGCTGTTTTTT.

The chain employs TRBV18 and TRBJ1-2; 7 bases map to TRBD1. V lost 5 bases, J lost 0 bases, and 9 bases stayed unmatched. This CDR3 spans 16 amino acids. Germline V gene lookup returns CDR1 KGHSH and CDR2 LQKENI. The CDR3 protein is CASSSETGASNYGYTF. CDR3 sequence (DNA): TGTGCCAGCTCATCGGAAACAGGGGCCTCTAACTATGGCTACACCTTC.

CDR3 region: CASSGTTYNSPLHF. Written as DNA, the CDR3 is TGTGCCAGCAGCGGGACAACCTATAATTCACCCCTCCACTTT. The genes are TRBV28 and TRBJ1-6, with D perhaps TRBD1 (6 bases). This CDR3 contains 14 residues. V dropped 6 bases and J dropped 2 bases, with 8 bases sitting between them. Germline CDR1 reads MDHEN; CDR2 reads SYDVKM. Combining the CDR3 with reference TRBV28 and TRBJ1-6 gives the whole variable domain DVKVTQSSRYLVKRTGEKVFLECVQDMDHENMFWYRQDPGLGLRLIYFSYDVKMKEKGDIPEGYSVSREKKERFSLILESASTNQTSMYLCASSGTTYNSPLHFGNGTRLTVT.

Here the CDR3 reads CASGLGDTEAFF. The CDR3 DNA is TGTGCTAGTGGTTTAGGGGACACTGAAGCTTTCTTT. The rearrangement joins TRBV12-5 to TRBJ1-1; D might be TRBD1 (5 bases). Germline V gene data show CDR1 as LGHNT and CDR2 as FRNRAP. The length of the CDR3 is 12 residues. V lost 3 bases and J lost 3, with 5 bases in between. Using reference TRBV12-5 and TRBJ1-1 for the parts outside the CDR3, the full variable domain is DARVTQTPRHKVTEMGQEVTMRCQPILGHNTVFWYRQTMMQGLELLAYFRNRAPLDDSGMPKDRFSAEMPDATLATLKIQPSEPRDSAVYFCASGLGDTEAFFGQGTRLTVV.

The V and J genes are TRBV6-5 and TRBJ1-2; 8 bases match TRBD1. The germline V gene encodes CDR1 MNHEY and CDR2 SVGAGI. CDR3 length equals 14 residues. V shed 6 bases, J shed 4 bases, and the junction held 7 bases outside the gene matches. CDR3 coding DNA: TGTGCCAGCAGAGATTCTACAGGGGGCTATGGCTACACCTTC. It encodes CASRDSTGGYGYTF.

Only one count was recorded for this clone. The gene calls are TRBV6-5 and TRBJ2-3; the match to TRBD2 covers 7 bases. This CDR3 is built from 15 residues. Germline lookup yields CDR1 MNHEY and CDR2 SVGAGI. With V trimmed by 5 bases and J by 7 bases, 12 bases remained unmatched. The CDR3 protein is CASSQTSSTYNTQYF. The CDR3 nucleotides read TGTGCCAGCAGTCAGACTAGCTCTACCTATAATACGCAGTATTTT.

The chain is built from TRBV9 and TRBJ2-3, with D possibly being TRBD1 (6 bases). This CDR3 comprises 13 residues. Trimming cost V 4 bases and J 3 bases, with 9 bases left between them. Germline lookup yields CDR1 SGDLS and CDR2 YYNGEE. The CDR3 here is CASSSDSTDTQYF. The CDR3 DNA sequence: TGTGCCAGCAGCTCGGACAGTACAGATACGCAGTATTTT.

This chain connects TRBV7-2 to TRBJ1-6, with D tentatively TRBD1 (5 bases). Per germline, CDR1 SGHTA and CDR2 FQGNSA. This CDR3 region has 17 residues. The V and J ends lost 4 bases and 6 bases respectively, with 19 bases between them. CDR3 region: CASSSQTVGVGNSPLHF. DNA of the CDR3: TGTGCCAGCAGCTCACAGACGGTAGGGGTAGGTAATTCACCCCTCCACTTT.

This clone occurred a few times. This CDR3 is CASSGDRGYYGYTF. In nucleotides, the CDR3 is TGTGCCAGCAGTGGGGACAGGGGGTACTATGGCTACACCTTC. This chain joins TRBV6-1 and TRBJ1-2, with TRBD1 matching over 11 bases. The trim removed 4 bases at V and 3 bases at J, leaving 1 base unmatched. CDR1 is MNHNS and CDR2 is SASEGT in the germline V gene. The CDR3 length is 14 residues.

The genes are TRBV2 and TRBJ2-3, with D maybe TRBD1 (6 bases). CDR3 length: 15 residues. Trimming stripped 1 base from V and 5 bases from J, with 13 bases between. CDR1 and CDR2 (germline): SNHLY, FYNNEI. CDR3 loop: CASSEGTVRGDTQYF. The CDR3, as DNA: TGTGCCAGCAGTGAAGGGACAGTTCGAGGAGATACGCAGTATTTT. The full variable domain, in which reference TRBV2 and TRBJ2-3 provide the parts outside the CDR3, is EPEVTQTPSHQVTQMGQEVILRCVPISNHLYFYWYRQILGQKVEFLVSFYNNEISEKSEIFDDQFSVERPDGSNFTLKIRSTKLEDSAMYFCASSEGTVRGDTQYFGPGTRLTVL.

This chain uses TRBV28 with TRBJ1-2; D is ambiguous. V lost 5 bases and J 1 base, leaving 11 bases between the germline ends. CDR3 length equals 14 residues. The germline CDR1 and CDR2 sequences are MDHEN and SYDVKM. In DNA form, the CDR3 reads TGTGCCAGCAGTACGATCACAGATAACTATGGCTACACCTTC. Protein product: CASSTITDNYGYTF.

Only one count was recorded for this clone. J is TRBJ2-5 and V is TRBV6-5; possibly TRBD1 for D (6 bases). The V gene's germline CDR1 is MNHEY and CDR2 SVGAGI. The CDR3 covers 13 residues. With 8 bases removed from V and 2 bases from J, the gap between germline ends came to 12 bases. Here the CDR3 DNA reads TGTGCCAGCGCCGCGGACAGACAAGAGACCCAGTACTTC. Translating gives CASAADRQETQYF.